Presented here are 25 T cell receptor beta chains from one specimen sequenced in a study of blood T cell repertoires in COVID-19. Only in-frame clones appear in the TCRdb table, and some are missing; sequencing was by immunoSEQ multiplex PCR. Of 55,000 to 80,000 clones listed, roughly 89% are singletons. Sequenced sample: peripheral blood. These receptors were collected from an elderly man with acute or convalescent COVID-19.

The gene calls are TRBV30 and TRBJ1-6; D call uncertain. The germline V gene has CDR1 GTSNPN and CDR2 SVGIG (reference sequence). The CDR3 is 13 residues long. V lost 0 bases and J lost 6, with 6 bases in between. In DNA form, the CDR3 reads TGTGCCTGGAGTGTAAGCCTTAATTCACCCCTCCACTTT. This encodes CAWSVSLNSPLHF.

This sequence joins TRBV27 and TRBJ1-4, with TRBD1 as a possible D gene (6 bases). This CDR3 is built from 13 residues. V lost 9 bases to trimming and J lost 8 bases, with 16 bases between them. Germline V gene data show CDR1 as MNHEY and CDR2 as SMNVEV (reference sequence). DNA of the CDR3: TGTGCCAGTTCCTGGGGGCTGCGAGAAAAACTGTTTTTT. Amino acid sequence: CASSWGLREKLFF.

The table lists this clone with a count of one. V gene TRBV5-1 combines with J gene TRBJ1-1; D might be TRBD1 (5 bases). Germline V gene data show CDR1 as SGHRS and CDR2 as YFSETQ. The CDR3 covers 14 residues. V gave up 1 base and J gave up 10 bases, with 17 bases separating them. The CDR3 DNA is TGCGCCAGCAGCTTGATGGGTCAGGGTCCTGCAGCTTTCTTT. This encodes CASSLMGQGPAAFF.

CDR3 sequence (DNA): TGTGCCAGCAGCCTCTACCAAGAGACCCAGTACTTC. Its protein is CASSLYQETQYF. The chain couples TRBV3-1 (or the pseudogene TRBV3-2) to TRBJ2-5; no clear D. Trimming took off 4 bases at V and 0 bases at J, with 3 bases between the two ends. The germline V gene has CDR1 LGHDT and CDR2 YNNKEL (reference sequence). The CDR3 contains 12 residues.

This clone has only one observation. The chain links TRBV7-3 to TRBJ2-5; tentatively, D is TRBD2 (7 bases). From germline, CDR1 is SGHTA and CDR2 FQGTGA. CDR3 length: 12 amino acids. V was cut by 8 bases and J by 8 bases, with 15 bases left in between. CDR3 loop: CASGRGGETQYF. The CDR3 DNA is TGTGCCAGCGGGAGGGGGGGAGAAACCCAGTACTTC. The variable domain in full, with the rest retrieved from reference TRBV7-3 and TRBJ2-5, is GAGVSQTPSNKVTEKGKYVELRCDPISGHTALYWYRQSLGQGPEFLIYFQGTGAADDSGLPNDRFFAVRPEGSVSTLKIQRTERGDSAVYLCASGRGGETQYFGPGTRLLVL.

The sample holds one count of this clone. This chain connects TRBV3-1 (or the pseudogene TRBV3-2) to TRBJ2-2; a possible D gene is TRBD1 (6 bases). V lost 4 bases and J lost 7, with 16 bases in between. CDR3 length: 15 amino acids. Germline V lookup: CDR1 LGHDT, CDR2 YNNKEL (reference sequence). CDR3 amino acids: CASSLLKQGVGELFF. In nucleotides, the CDR3 is TGTGCCAGCAGCCTCCTCAAACAGGGAGTCGGGGAGCTGTTTTTT.

The CDR3 reads CASSRLASTDTQYF. CDR3 sequence (DNA): TGCGCCAGCAGCCGACTAGCGAGCACAGATACGCAGTATTTT. This chain joins TRBV10-1 and TRBJ2-3; 8 bases agree with TRBD2. There are 14 residues in the CDR3. In germline, CDR1 is WNHNN, CDR2 SYGVQD (reference sequence). V was pared by 6 bases and J by 0 bases, with 2 bases of the junction left unmatched.

The chain is built from TRBV29-1 and TRBJ2-1; TRBD1 aligns across 10 bases. CDR3 length: 14 amino acids. Per germline, CDR1 SQVTM and CDR2 ANQGSEA. Trimming at V came to 5 bases and at J to 5 bases, leaving 6 bases not matched to a gene. CDR3: CSVNLGQGDNEQFF. DNA for the CDR3: TGCAGCGTTAATTTAGGACAGGGGGACAATGAGCAGTTCTTC.

The chain recombines TRBV9 with TRBJ1-3; D call uncertain. Trimming removed 4 bases at V and 4 bases at J, with 18 bases between. The CDR3 consists of 16 residues. CDR1 SGDLS and CDR2 YYNGEE come from the germline V gene. DNA of the CDR3: TGTGCCAGCAGCTTCGACGGTGCCCCGGGGGGAAACACCATATATTTT. Its translation: CASSFDGAPGGNTIYF.

The V and J genes are TRBV6-5 and TRBJ2-2; D may be TRBD1 (5 bases). CDR3 length: 12 amino acids. Germline CDR1 is MNHEY and CDR2 is SVGAGI. Trimming took 7 bases from V and 3 from J, leaving 6 bases between them. DNA of the CDR3: TGTGCCAGCAAAGGGGACACCGGGGAGCTGTTTTTT. Amino acid sequence: CASKGDTGELFF.

This sequence joins TRBV21-1 and TRBJ1-2; TRBD1 is taken as the D call from the table, unchecked against the DNA. TRBV21-1 is a listed pseudogene. The CDR3 sequence is 18 residues long. The CDR3: CASSREGVAGGLSYGYTF. The CDR3 bases are TGTGCCAGCAGCAGAGAGGGTGTGGCAGGGGGCTTGAGCTATGGCTACACCTTC.

With regard to this clone: This CDR3 is also generated by other DNA sequences in the sample. V gene TRBV6-1 combines with J gene TRBJ2-7; TRBD2 is a possible D gene (6 bases). This CDR3 region has 14 residues. V gave up 0 bases and J gave up 1 base, with 7 bases separating them. The germline CDR1 and CDR2 sequences are MNHNS and SASEGT. This chain's CDR3 is CASSEAGGSYEQYF. The DNA for the CDR3 is TGTGCCAGCAGTGAAGCGGGAGGTTCCTACGAGCAGTACTTC.

The chain combines TRBV27 with TRBJ2-1, with 13 bases that match TRBD2. CDR3 length: 22 amino acids. V lost 4 bases, J lost 0 bases, and 18 bases stayed unmatched. In germline, CDR1 is MNHEY, CDR2 SMNVEV (reference sequence). The DNA of the CDR3 is TGTGCCAGCAGTTCGCGACAGGGGGTAGGACTAGCGGGAGCCATCTCCTACAATGAGCAGTTCTTC. Translation gives CASSSRQGVGLAGAISYNEQFF.

As DNA, the CDR3 is TGTGCCAGCAGCTTGCAGGGCCGGGAGCAGTACTTC. Translating it yields CASSLQGREQYF. The genes are TRBV5-6 and TRBJ2-7, with a possible D match to TRBD1 (5 bases). V dropped 1 base and J dropped 7 bases, with 9 bases sitting between them. Germline V gives CDR1 SGHDT, CDR2 YYEEEE. There are 12 residues in the CDR3.

The chain has TRBV6-1 and TRBJ1-1; no definite D call. Germline assignment: CDR1 MNHNS and CDR2 SASEGT. This CDR3 spans 13 amino acids. V was trimmed by 7 bases and J by 5 bases, leaving 14 bases between them. The CDR3: CASTLLVGTEAFF. The CDR3 bases are TGTGCCAGCACACTTCTAGTTGGGACTGAAGCTTTCTTT.

Only a few counts were recorded for this clone. This chain joins TRBV19 and TRBJ2-1; maybe TRBD2 (6 bases). The V end was cut by 5 bases, the J end by 8 bases, with 13 bases between. Germline CDR1 LNHDA, CDR2 SQIVND (reference sequence). This CDR3 comprises 13 residues. The CDR3 DNA sequence: TGTGCCAGTAGTGCCGCGGGGTCCGATGAGCAGTTCTTC. This encodes CASSAAGSDEQFF.

This CDR3 is CASISFTDTQYF. Here the CDR3 DNA reads TGTGCCAGCATCAGTTTCACAGATACGCAGTATTTT. This rearrangement joins TRBV6-5 to TRBJ2-3; the D is unclear. Germline V gene sequence: CDR1 MNHEY, CDR2 SVGAGI. The CDR3 is 12 residues long. Trimming left V 7 bases short and J 2 bases short, with 7 bases between.

The chain couples TRBV2 to TRBJ1-5; D is unresolved. Germline CDR1 and CDR2: SNHLY and FYNNEI. V was cut by 3 bases and J by 5 bases, with 5 bases left in between. This CDR3 has 12 residues. The CDR3, as DNA: TGTGCCAGCAGTGACAATCATCAGCCCCAGCATTTT. Translated: CASSDNHQPQHF.

J is TRBJ1-6 and V is TRBV2, with TRBD1 matching over 8 bases. The CDR3 is 16 residues long. Unmatched junction bases numbered 9, after V lost 6 bases and J lost 5 bases. Germline CDR1 reads SNHLY; CDR2 reads FYNNEI. CDR3 sequence (DNA): TGTGCCAGCAGGCGGACAGGGATTAGCCATAATTCACCCCTCCACTTT. It yields the protein CASRRTGISHNSPLHF.

The CDR3 protein is CASSPERGPRPNEQFF. The DNA of the CDR3 is TGTGCCAGCAGCCCCGAGCGGGGGCCCCGCCCGAATGAGCAGTTCTTC. V is TRBV9 and J is TRBJ2-1; 8 bases line up with TRBD2. J gave up 7 bases and V 4 bases, and 13 bases lay outside the gene matches. Germline loops: CDR1 SGDLS, CDR2 YYNGEE. The CDR3 covers 16 residues.

The rearrangement joins TRBV12-3 or TRBV12-4 to TRBJ1-1, with D uncertain. CDR3 length: 13 amino acids. The V end was cut by 5 bases, the J end by 4 bases, with 11 bases between. In DNA, the CDR3 is TGTGCCAGCAGTCCGAGACTCGTCACTGAAGCTTTCTTT. Amino acids: CASSPRLVTEAFF.

The chain carries TRBV6-1 and TRBJ1-2, with 9 bases that match TRBD1. The germline CDR1 and CDR2 sequences are MNHNS and SASEGT. CDR3 length: 13 amino acids. V dropped 6 bases and J dropped 8; count of bases not matched to a gene: 7. CDR3 DNA sequence: TGTGCCAGCAGCCGGGACAGGGTAGCCGGCTACACCTTC. Translation gives CASSRDRVAGYTF.

The V gene is TRBV4-1, the J gene TRBJ1-1, with D maybe TRBD1 (5 bases). Per germline, CDR1 MGHRA and CDR2 YSYEKL. The CDR3 totals 15 residues. The V and J ends lost 2 bases and 0 bases respectively, with 10 bases between them. CDR3 nucleotides: TGCGCCAGCAGCCAAAAAGGACACTTGAACACTGAAGCTTTCTTT. Translating it yields CASSQKGHLNTEAFF.

CDR3 coding DNA: TGTGCCAGCAACCGTTTCGCGGGGGCCAACGTCCTGACTTTC. As protein: CASNRFAGANVLTF. The chain combines TRBV6-5 with TRBJ2-6; D not resolved. The CDR3 is 14 residues long. In germline, CDR1 is MNHEY, CDR2 SVGAGI. The V gene lost 7 bases and the J gene lost 4 bases, with 11 bases spanning the gap.

This chain uses TRBV4-2 with TRBJ2-2; D gene unclear. The germline V gene has CDR1 LGHNA and CDR2 YNFKEQ. This CDR3 has 14 amino acids. Trimming left V 1 base short and J 3 bases short, with 6 bases between. DNA for the CDR3: TGTGCCAGCAGCCAAGCCAGGTACACCGGGGAGCTGTTTTTT. This encodes CASSQARYTGELFF.